Listed here are 20 T cell receptor beta chains from one sample, sequenced in a study of read filtering for tumor transcriptome and immune sequencing. This library used roughly 400 ng RNA and molecular barcoded adaptors spanning alpha/delta and beta/gamma chains. One entry per CDR3 protein results from TCRdb running MiXCR on the reads. The sample has 85,000 or so distinct CDR3 sequences, about 12% seen once. Sequencing was done on a sample of a population of CD138-negative cells sorted from bone marrow. These TCRs come from a donor at least 40 years old with multiple myeloma.

This clonotype has at least ten counts. This chain connects TRBV5-1 to TRBJ2-7; 10 bases match TRBD2. Per germline, CDR1 SGHRS and CDR2 YFSETQ. V was clipped by 1 base and J by 1 base; unmatched bases: 11. This CDR3 comprises 18 residues. CDR3: CASSLIPSGSKESYEQYF. CDR3 nucleotide sequence: TGCGCCAGCAGCTTGATCCCTAGCGGGAGTAAGGAGTCCTACGAGCAGTACTTC.

Ten or more counts support this clonotype. The CDR3 loop is CASSRPGTQAHEQFF. CDR3 in DNA: TGTGCCAGCAGCCGACCCGGGACCCAGGCCCATGAGCAGTTCTTC. The rearrangement joins TRBV28 to TRBJ2-1; D is tentatively TRBD1 or TRBD2 (5 bases each). Deletions cut 6 bases from V and 8 bases from J, with 20 bases between. Looked up from germline, CDR1 is MDHEN and CDR2 is SYDVKM. The length of the CDR3 is 15 residues.

This clonotype was detected ten times or more. This chain links TRBV19 with TRBJ2-2; maybe TRBD2 (7 bases). Looked up from germline, CDR1 is LNHDA and CDR2 is SQIVND (reference sequence). Between the trimmed V and J ends, which lost 2 bases and 7 bases, there was a span of 20 bases. CDR3 size: 17 residues. In DNA form, the CDR3 reads TGTGCCAGTAGTATACCCAGCGGGACAAACCGAGGCGGGGAGCTGTTTTTT. This translates into CASSIPSGTNRGGELFF.

Only a few counts were recorded for this clonotype. This sequence may be a read error, since a much larger clone differs from it by one base. DNA for the CDR3: TGTGCCAGCGAGACAGATACCCAAGGGCAGTACTTC. This translates into CASETDTQGQYF. V usage is TRBV2 and J usage is TRBJ2-7; D perhaps matches TRBD1 (5 bases). This CDR3 contains 12 residues. V gave up 8 bases and J gave up 9 bases, with 17 bases separating them. CDR1 is SNHLY, CDR2 FYNNEI, per germline.

This clonotype was picked up many times. The V call is TRBV7-2, the J call TRBJ2-1, with a possible D match to TRBD1 (5 bases). This CDR3 has 14 amino acids. Germline lookup yields CDR1 SGHTA and CDR2 FQGNSA. V lost 5 bases and J 9 bases, leaving 17 bases between the germline ends. As DNA, the CDR3 is TGTGCCAGCAGCCCACGGTCCGTTCAGGGTGAGCAGTTCTTC. Translated: CASSPRSVQGEQFF.

The J gene is TRBJ2-7, the V gene TRBV28; D gene uncertain. This CDR3 is 9 amino acids long. CDR1 and CDR2 (germline): MDHEN, SYDVKM. V was trimmed by 10 bases and J by 7 bases, leaving 8 bases between them. This chain's CDR3 is CAKAVEQYF. CDR3 DNA sequence: TGTGCCAAAGCAGTAGAGCAGTACTTC.

This clonotype appeared a few times. The chain employs TRBV7-9 and TRBJ2-3; 13 positions agree with TRBD2. Trimming took 5 bases from V and 6 from J; bases not matched to a gene: 5. The germline CDR1 and CDR2 sequences are SEHNR and FQNEAQ (reference sequence). The CDR3 totals 15 residues. CDR3 sequence (DNA): TGTGCCAGCAGCCTCGGACTAGCGGGGGAGGATACGCAGTATTTT. Translated: CASSLGLAGEDTQYF.

At least ten counts were recorded for this clonotype. This sequence joins TRBV7-9 and TRBJ2-7; TRBD2 might be the D (6 bases). This CDR3 region has 14 residues. From germline, CDR1 is SEHNR and CDR2 FQNEAQ (reference sequence). V lost 5 bases and J lost 6, with 17 bases in between. The CDR3 protein is CASSQYGYGGEQYF. CDR3 nucleotides: TGTGCCAGCAGCCAATATGGGTACGGGGGCGAGCAGTACTTC.

The table lists this clonotype with many counts. The chain employs TRBV11-2 and TRBJ2-2, with 11 positions matching TRBD2. The CDR3 runs 15 residues. V shed 5 bases and J 8 bases; nucleotides not matched to a gene: 7. Germline CDR1 is SGHAT and CDR2 is FQNNGV. The CDR3 region has the DNA TGTGCCAGCAGCAGACTAGCGGGAACCCTAGGGGAGCTGTTTTTT. This codes for CASSRLAGTLGELFF.

This clonotype has a count of ten or more. This rearrangement joins TRBV6-5 to TRBJ1-5; unclear D gene. V was trimmed by 8 bases and J by 4 bases, leaving 15 bases between them. CDR1 is MNHEY, CDR2 SVGAGI, per germline. The CDR3 loop spans 14 amino acids. The CDR3 loop is CASRRLGLNQPQHF. CDR3 sequence (DNA): TGTGCCAGCCGAAGGTTAGGGTTGAATCAGCCCCAGCATTTT.

In this sample, this clonotype turned up many times. This chain connects TRBV12-3 or TRBV12-4 to TRBJ2-2; 8 bases fit TRBD1. There are 15 residues in the CDR3. J was trimmed by 5 bases and V by 5 bases; bases with no gene match: 7. The CDR3 region has the DNA TGTGCCAGCAGTCCGGGACAGGCGGGGACCGGGGAGCTGTTTTTT. The encoded protein is CASSPGQAGTGELFF.

The V call is TRBV7-8, the J call TRBJ2-4; D may be TRBD1 (6 bases). CDR1 is SGHVS, CDR2 FQNEAQ, per germline. The CDR3 is made up of 16 amino acids. V was trimmed by 1 base and J by 8 bases, leaving 18 bases between them. This CDR3 reads CASSLVPTTGLDIQYF. For the CDR3, the DNA is TGTGCCAGCAGCTTAGTCCCCACGACAGGTTTAGACATTCAGTACTTC.

This clonotype was found a few times. Possible read error: a much larger clone is one base away. The chain couples TRBV7-8 to TRBJ2-2; 11 bases align to TRBD2. Germline CDR1 is SGHVS and CDR2 is FQNEAQ. V was clipped by 5 bases and J by 6 bases; unmatched bases: 5. This CDR3 contains 15 residues. The CDR3, as DNA: TGTGCCAGCAGCCTCACTAGCGGGAGTGCCGGGGAGCTGTTTTTT. Residues: CASSLTSGSAGELFF.

Of note for this clonotype: A much larger clone differs by one base, so this may be a read error. The gene calls are TRBV15 and TRBJ2-4, with D tentatively TRBD1 or TRBD2 (6 bases each). Germline values: CDR1 LNHNV, CDR2 YYDKDF (reference sequence). The CDR3 sequence is 17 residues long. Trimming cost V 1 base and J 0 bases, with 13 bases left between them. The CDR3 DNA reads as TGTGCCACCAGCAGAGCGGAGGGGGATAGAGCCAAAAACATTCAGTACTTC. This translates into CATSRAEGDRAKNIQYF.

This clonotype has at least ten counts. The J gene is TRBJ1-1, the V gene TRBV7-8; tentative D call: TRBD1 (6 bases). Per the germline V gene, CDR1 is SGHVS and CDR2 is FQNEAQ. The CDR3 is 16 amino acids. Deletions cut 5 bases from V and 6 bases from J, with 22 bases between. The CDR3 bases are TGTGCCAGCAGCCCTGAGACAGGCCGTAGGGGGGCTGAAGCTTTCTTT. Encoded protein: CASSPETGRRGAEAFF.

The chain carries TRBV5-1 and TRBJ2-7; 7 nucleotides agree with TRBD1. Germline V gene lookup returns CDR1 SGHRS and CDR2 YFSETQ. The CDR3 has 13 amino acids. Trimming at V came to 3 bases and at J to 1 base, leaving 1 base not matched to a gene. This chain's CDR3 is CASSSGQSYEQYF. CDR3 nucleotides: TGCGCCAGCAGCTCGGGACAGTCCTACGAGCAGTACTTC.

This clonotype was seen repeatedly, ten times or more. The chain is built from TRBV28 and TRBJ2-5, with D perhaps matching TRBD2 (7 bases). V lost 7 bases and J lost 5, with 23 bases in between. The CDR3 consists of 16 residues. The germline V gene has CDR1 MDHEN and CDR2 SYDVKM. The CDR3 reads CASTSREGGLRETQYF. The CDR3 DNA follows: TGTGCCAGCACGTCCAGGGAGGGGGGTTTGCGGGAGACCCAGTACTTC.

The J gene is TRBJ2-1, the V gene TRBV7-2; weak D call: TRBD2 (6 bases). The ends were cut back, 9 bases at V and 3 bases at J, with 15 bases in the middle. Germline loops: CDR1 SGHTA, CDR2 FQGNSA. The CDR3 totals 14 residues. The CDR3 here is CASTLTRSYNEQFF. The CDR3 DNA reads as TGTGCCAGTACCCTGACTAGAAGCTACAATGAGCAGTTCTTC. The full variable domain, its missing parts supplied by reference TRBV7-2 and TRBJ2-1, is GAGVSQSPSNKVTEKGKDVELRCDPISGHTALYWYRQSLGQGLEFLIYFQGNSAPDKSGLPSDRFSAERTGGSVSTLTIQRTQQEDSAVYLCASTLTRSYNEQFFGPGTRLTVL.

The rearrangement uses TRBV29-1 and TRBJ2-1; no clear D. V was pared by 2 bases and J by 2 bases, with 10 bases between. This CDR3 is built from 14 residues. Germline V CDR1 and CDR2: SQVTM, ANQGSEA. DNA of the CDR3: TGCAGCGTTGAATTGGTAGTCCCCTACAATGAGCAGTTCTTC. It yields the protein CSVELVVPYNEQFF.

This clonotype appeared many times. The V gene is TRBV7-9, the J gene TRBJ1-5, with D tentatively TRBD1 (6 bases). From germline, CDR1 is SEHNR and CDR2 FQNEAQ (reference sequence). The CDR3 contains 14 residues. The V end lost 5 bases, the J end lost 8 bases, and 16 bases lay between the germline ends. The CDR3 here is CASSLTGSAEPQHF. For the CDR3, the DNA is TGTGCCAGCAGCCTTACAGGGTCCGCGGAGCCCCAGCATTTT.